Listed here are 30 T cell receptor beta chains from one sample, sequenced in a study of T cell changes during pregnancy in multiple sclerosis. Clones were sequenced by immunoSEQ multiplex PCR, and TCRdb holds only the in-frame ones, with some missing. The top ten hold 0.45% to 0.55% of the sample, which has tens of thousands of clones, approximately 93% seen once. Sequences were derived from CD4+ T cells from peripheral blood mononuclear cells, sampled in the first trimester of pregnancy. The receptors shown here come from a female donor with multiple sclerosis, enrolled in a pregnancy study.

The chain is built from TRBV5-1 and TRBJ2-1; D may be TRBD2 (5 bases). The CDR3 loop spans 15 amino acids. Germline V CDR1 and CDR2: SGHRS, YFSETQ. Deletions cut 1 base from V and 9 bases from J, with 17 bases between. CDR3 DNA: TGCGCCAGCAGCTTGTCAGTCAGTAAGGCGGGTGAGCAGTTCTTC. The encoded protein is CASSLSVSKAGEQFF.

This chain's CDR3 is CAISLTSGTNTGELFF. The CDR3 DNA reads as TGTGCCATCAGCCTGACTAGCGGTACGAACACCGGGGAGCTGTTTTTT. The rearrangement links TRBV10-3 to TRBJ2-2; 9 nucleotides line up with TRBD2. The CDR3 extends over 16 amino acids. Losses at the gene ends were 6 bases for V and 0 bases for J; bases not matched to a gene: 5. CDR1 ENHRY and CDR2 SYGVKD come from the germline V gene.

The J gene is TRBJ1-2, the V gene TRBV14, with D tentatively TRBD1 (6 bases). This CDR3 has 15 residues. CDR1 is SGHDN, CDR2 FVKESK, per germline. The V end lost 2 bases, the J end lost 4 bases, and 14 bases lay between the germline ends. CDR3 region: CASSQKAGVGYGYTF. As DNA, the CDR3 is TGTGCCAGCAGCCAAAAAGCAGGGGTTGGCTATGGCTACACCTTC.

The chain carries TRBV7-2 and TRBJ2-7; 7 nucleotides line up with TRBD1. The V and J ends lost 5 bases and 2 bases, in that order; junction bases with no gene match: 9. Germline V gives CDR1 SGHTA, CDR2 FQGNSA. The CDR3 length is 15 residues. The CDR3 spells CASSTTGTVAYEQYF. In DNA form, the CDR3 reads TGTGCCAGCAGCACGACCGGGACAGTTGCCTACGAGCAGTACTTC.

V and J are TRBV7-9 and TRBJ2-2; maybe TRBD2 (6 bases). The ends were cut back, 4 bases at V and 3 bases at J, with 15 bases in the middle. The germline V gene encodes CDR1 SEHNR and CDR2 FQNEAQ (reference sequence). The CDR3 extends over 16 amino acids. CDR3 in DNA: TGTGCCAGCAGCTCGGGACCCGGGAGTGACACCGGGGAGCTGTTTTTT. It yields the protein CASSSGPGSDTGELFF.

The chain has TRBV5-1 and TRBJ1-6; TRBD1 is a possible D gene (5 bases). The ends were cut back, 3 bases at V and 9 bases at J, with 10 bases in the middle. Germline V gene lookup returns CDR1 SGHRS and CDR2 YFSETQ. The CDR3 runs to 13 residues. The CDR3 DNA sequence: TGCGCCAGCAGCTCCCAGGGTCGTTCACCCCTCCACTTT. Translation gives CASSSQGRSPLHF.

The CDR3, as DNA: TGTGCCAGCAGGTTAACGGGACTCCACGGTGAAAAACTGTTTTTT. It is translated as CASRLTGLHGEKLFF. The genes are TRBV11-2 and TRBJ1-4; D is perhaps TRBD1 (5 bases). V shed 6 bases and J shed 7 bases, with 18 bases lying between them. This CDR3 spans 15 amino acids. The germline gives CDR1 SGHAT, CDR2 FQNNGV. The full variable domain, with the rest looked up from reference TRBV11-2 and TRBJ1-4, is EAGVAQSPRYKIIEKRQSVAFWCNPISGHATLYWYQQILGQGPKLLIQFQNNGVVDDSQLPKDRFSAERLKGVDSTLKIQPAKLEDSAVYLCASRLTGLHGEKLFFGSGTQLSVL.

The chain links TRBV7-9 to TRBJ1-2, with TRBD1 identical over 7 bases. Germline values: CDR1 SEHNR, CDR2 FQNEAQ (reference sequence). J gave up 4 bases and V 5 bases, and 7 bases lay outside the gene matches. CDR3 size: 14 residues. The CDR3 DNA sequence: TGTGCCAGCAGCCTTGCAGACAGGGTCTATGGCTACACCTTC. It translates to CASSLADRVYGYTF.

The chain is built from TRBV5-8 and TRBJ1-6, with a tentative D call TRBD1 (6 bases). Trimming stripped 0 bases from V and 7 bases from J, with 11 bases between. From germline, CDR1 is SGHTS and CDR2 YDEGEE. The CDR3 is 15 amino acids. CDR3 sequence: CASSLGGGRNSPLHF. The CDR3, as DNA: TGTGCCAGCAGCTTGGGTGGGGGCAGGAATTCACCCCTCCACTTT.

The chain is built from TRBV5-4 and TRBJ1-2; the match to TRBD1 covers 9 bases. Unmatched junction bases numbered 7, after V lost 4 bases and J lost 3 bases. The length of the CDR3 is 15 residues. In germline, CDR1 is SGHNT, CDR2 YYREEE (reference sequence). The CDR3 coding sequence is TGTGCCAGCAGCAAACAGGACAGGGGTGACTATGGCTACACCTTC. This codes for CASSKQDRGDYGYTF.

This clone was detected only once. CDR3 sequence: CASSSSGVGTDTQYF. The CDR3, as DNA: TGCGCCAGCAGCTCGTCAGGGGTTGGGACAGATACGCAGTATTTT. The chain recombines TRBV5-1 with TRBJ2-3, with D maybe TRBD1 (6 bases). Trimming pared 3 bases from V and 3 bases from J, leaving 14 bases between. Germline V CDR1 and CDR2: SGHRS, YFSETQ. The CDR3 is made up of 15 amino acids.

V and J are TRBV27 and TRBJ1-1, with a possible D match to TRBD1 (6 bases). Germline V gene sequence: CDR1 MNHEY, CDR2 SMNVEV (reference sequence). Trimming took off 7 bases at V and 2 bases at J, with 17 bases between the two ends. The CDR3 spans 15 residues. CDR3 DNA sequence: TGTGCCAGCACCCCAGGGGTTGGGTATAACACTGAAGCTTTCTTT. This sequence encodes CASTPGVGYNTEAFF.

The chain has TRBV7-3 and TRBJ1-2; D gene unclear. The CDR3 covers 14 residues. Trimming left V 2 bases short and J 8 bases short, with 15 bases between. The V gene's germline CDR1 is SGHTA and CDR2 FQGTGA. CDR3 residues: CASSLWAGVGGYTF. The CDR3 DNA sequence: TGTGCCAGCAGCTTATGGGCAGGCGTGGGCGGCTACACCTTC.

This clone appeared a single time. The chain combines TRBV28 with TRBJ1-6, with a weak D call TRBD1 (5 bases). There are 24 residues in the CDR3. V was pared by 3 bases and J by 5 bases, with 38 bases between. The germline gives CDR1 MDHEN, CDR2 SYDVKM. The DNA for the CDR3 is TGTGCCAGCAGTTTTAATGTTAACCTCTCCACCCGGGAGACAGAAACCAAGGATAATTCACCCCTCCACTTT. Its protein product is CASSFNVNLSTRETETKDNSPLHF.

The chain joins TRBV15 to TRBJ2-1; TRBD2 matches at 7 bases. This CDR3 has 15 residues. From germline, CDR1 is LNHNV and CDR2 YYDKDF (reference sequence). Unmatched junction bases numbered 6, after V lost 1 base and J lost 6 bases. This chain's CDR3 is CATSRVKGLFNEQFF. In DNA form, the CDR3 reads TGTGCCACCAGCAGAGTAAAGGGACTATTCAATGAGCAGTTCTTC.

This chain links TRBV6-1 with TRBJ1-5, with TRBD1 as a possible D gene (5 bases). V was trimmed by 0 bases and J by 2 bases, leaving 8 bases between them. Germline V CDR1 and CDR2: MNHNS, SASEGT. This CDR3 region has 15 residues. CDR3 DNA: TGTGCCAGCAGTGAAGCGCTACAGGGCAATCAGCCCCAGCATTTT. This codes for CASSEALQGNQPQHF.

The V and J genes are TRBV19 and TRBJ2-3; TRBD2 matches at 9 bases. CDR1 and CDR2 (germline): LNHDA, SQIVND (reference sequence). CDR3 size: 16 residues. V shed 5 bases, J shed 0 bases, and the junction held 6 bases outside the gene matches. The CDR3 nucleotides are TGTGCCAGTAGTTTGCTAGCGGGGCCTAGCACAGATACGCAGTATTTT. It encodes CASSLLAGPSTDTQYF.

The chain is built from TRBV19 and TRBJ2-6; possible D gene TRBD2, 6 bases. Germline V gives CDR1 LNHDA, CDR2 SQIVND (reference sequence). The CDR3 is made up of 19 amino acids. Trimming stripped 5 bases from V and 1 base from J, with 21 bases between. The CDR3 reads CASSSDPGWRGSGANVLTF. Here the CDR3 DNA reads TGTGCCAGTAGTTCCGATCCGGGTTGGAGGGGATCTGGGGCCAACGTCCTGACTTTC.

This sequence joins TRBV29-1 and TRBJ2-7; tentative D call: TRBD1 (6 bases). Deletions cut 3 bases from V and 6 bases from J, with 15 bases between. This CDR3 comprises 13 residues. The germline V gene encodes CDR1 SQVTM and CDR2 ANQGSEA. The CDR3 here is CSVDLTQGGEQYF. CDR3 in DNA: TGCAGCGTTGATCTCACCCAAGGGGGCGAGCAGTACTTC.

This clone has only one observation. The genes are TRBV19 and TRBJ1-1; TRBD1 matches at 9 bases. The germline gives CDR1 LNHDA, CDR2 SQIVND (reference sequence). This CDR3 region has 15 residues. Germline trimming cut 6 bases from V and 1 base from J; bases unmatched to any gene: 6. The DNA for the CDR3 is TGTGCCAGTAGAAAACAGGGGGCGTGGAACACTGAAGCTTTCTTT. It specifies CASRKQGAWNTEAFF. Combining the CDR3 with reference TRBV19 and TRBJ1-1 gives the whole variable domain DGGITQSPKYLFRKEGQNVTLSCEQNLNHDAMYWYRQDPGQGLRLIYYSQIVNDFQKGDIAEGYSVSREKKESFPLTVTSAQKNPTAFYLCASRKQGAWNTEAFFGQGTRLTVV.

The chain combines TRBV7-8 with TRBJ2-1, with 15 bases identical to TRBD2. CDR3 length: 20 residues. CDR1 SGHVS and CDR2 FQNEAQ come from the germline V gene. J gave up 5 bases and V 4 bases, and 15 bases lay outside the gene matches. The CDR3 loop reads CASSSRLGTSGGSTHNEQFF. CDR3 DNA sequence: TGTGCCAGCAGCTCCCGGCTAGGGACTAGCGGGGGGAGTACACACAATGAGCAGTTCTTC.

The chain carries TRBV19 and TRBJ2-5; D is unclear. Germline V gives CDR1 LNHDA, CDR2 SQIVND (reference sequence). This CDR3 comprises 13 residues. Between the trimmed V and J ends, which lost 8 bases and 5 bases, there was a span of 15 bases. This CDR3 is CASSPQITETQYF. The CDR3 DNA reads TGTGCCAGTTCCCCACAAATTACGGAGACCCAGTACTTC.

The chain uses TRBV19 and TRBJ1-1; 7 nucleotides line up with TRBD1. The CDR3 is 15 amino acids. Per germline, CDR1 LNHDA and CDR2 SQIVND (reference sequence). The ends lost 7 bases at V and 1 base at J; junction bases unmatched: 9. DNA for the CDR3: TGTGCCAGTAATCACCGGGACAGAACGAACACTGAAGCTTTCTTT. Amino acid sequence: CASNHRDRTNTEAFF.

This chain joins TRBV7-2 and TRBJ2-7; D unclear. This CDR3 has 12 amino acids. Germline V gene data show CDR1 as SGHTA and CDR2 as FQGNSA. With 2 bases removed from V and 8 bases from J, the gap between germline ends came to 10 bases. The CDR3 protein is CASSLRLEQQYF. As DNA, the CDR3 is TGTGCCAGCAGCTTAAGGTTGGAGCAGCAGTACTTC.

The rearrangement uses TRBV7-8 and TRBJ2-1; 7 bases match TRBD2. The CDR3 length is 16 residues. Trimming took 5 bases from V and 7 from J; bases not matched to a gene: 14. The germline V gene has CDR1 SGHVS and CDR2 FQNEAQ. The CDR3 DNA sequence: TGTGCCAGCAGCACTAAATCAGGACTAGTCGTTAATGAGCAGTTCTTC. Translation gives CASSTKSGLVVNEQFF.

The count of this clone is one. This CDR3 reads CSARLSETQYF. As DNA, the CDR3 is TGCAGTGCTAGACTCTCGGAGACCCAGTACTTC. This chain links TRBV20-1 with TRBJ2-5, with unresolved D. CDR3 size: 11 residues. V dropped 2 bases and J dropped 5 bases, with 6 bases sitting between them. The germline V gene has CDR1 DFQATT and CDR2 SNEGSKA (reference sequence).

The V gene is TRBV7-9, the J gene TRBJ1-2, with D maybe TRBD1 (6 bases). The ends were cut back, 5 bases at V and 0 bases at J, with 16 bases in the middle. CDR3 length: 16 residues. CDR1 and CDR2 from the germline V gene are SEHNR and FQNEAQ (reference sequence). The DNA of the CDR3 is TGTGCCAGCAGCGTGCGAGGGGGGGGGACTAACTATGGCTACACCTTC. Encoded protein: CASSVRGGGTNYGYTF.

In its sample, this clone was seen a few times. The rearrangement joins TRBV7-9 to TRBJ2-5; 7 nucleotides agree with TRBD1. The CDR3 contains 14 residues. Germline lookup yields CDR1 SEHNR and CDR2 FQNEAQ (reference sequence). Trimming cost V 4 bases and J 5 bases; bases outside gene matches: 7. The CDR3 loop reads CASSWGQLRETQYF. DNA of the CDR3: TGTGCCAGCAGCTGGGGACAGTTGAGGGAGACCCAGTACTTC.

This sequence joins TRBV5-6 and TRBJ1-2; TRBD1 aligns across 8 bases. V was pared by 0 bases and J by 9 bases, with 7 bases of the junction left unmatched. The CDR3 is made up of 14 amino acids. The germline V gene has CDR1 SGHDT and CDR2 YYEEEE. As DNA, the CDR3 is TGTGCCAGCAGCTTGGTGGACAGGGTGGCTAGCTACACCTTC. As protein: CASSLVDRVASYTF. The full variable domain, completed using reference TRBV5-6 and TRBJ1-2, is DAGVTQSPTHLIKTRGQQVTLRCSPKSGHDTVSWYQQALGQGPQFIFQYYEEEERQRGNFPDRFSGHQFPNYSSELNVNALLLGDSALYLCASSLVDRVASYTFGSGTRLTVV.

This clone was seen only a few times. The chain combines TRBV4-1 with TRBJ1-1; possibly TRBD1 for D (5 bases). Trimming stripped 0 bases from V and 3 bases from J, with 8 bases between. The CDR3 totals 14 residues. The germline V gene has CDR1 MGHRA and CDR2 YSYEKL. The CDR3, as DNA: TGCGCCAGCAGCCAAGAATTCAGGGACACTGAAGCTTTCTTT. This translates into CASSQEFRDTEAFF.